This passage covers 6 T cell receptor beta chains from one sample sequenced in a study of cytomegalovirus exposure and HLA in healthy donors. Clones were sequenced by immunoSEQ multiplex PCR, and TCRdb holds only the in-frame ones, with some missing. The sample holds more than 300,000 clones; approximately 90% are singletons and the top ten take 0.83%. The sequencing sample was made of PBMCs. The source of these receptors is a woman between 18 and 29 years old in good health and CMV-seronegative.

V and J are TRBV28 and TRBJ1-1, with 9 bases aligning to TRBD1. In germline, CDR1 is MDHEN, CDR2 SYDVKM. The CDR3 loop spans 15 amino acids. Losses at the gene ends were 5 bases for V and 6 bases for J; bases not matched to a gene: 10. The CDR3 spells CASSPLDRGVPEAFF. The CDR3 nucleotides read TGTGCCAGCAGTCCACTGGACAGGGGCGTACCTGAAGCTTTCTTT.

The rearrangement uses TRBV27 and TRBJ2-7, with 10 positions matching TRBD1. V was pared by 5 bases and J by 4 bases, with 8 bases of the junction left unmatched. This CDR3 has 15 residues. Germline assignment: CDR1 MNHEY and CDR2 SMNVEV (reference sequence). CDR3 amino acids: CASSPRTGGRYEQYF. In DNA, the CDR3 is TGTGCCAGCAGTCCACGGACAGGGGGTAGGTACGAGCAGTACTTC.

The V call is TRBV6-1, the J call TRBJ1-5; D is unclear. The V gene's germline CDR1 is MNHNS and CDR2 SASEGT. Trimming cost V 3 bases and J 1 base, with 7 bases left between them. This CDR3 region has 14 residues. The CDR3 DNA is TGTGCCAGCAGTGATTCGAGGAGCAATCAGCCCCAGCATTTT. This codes for CASSDSRSNQPQHF.

V and J are TRBV27 and TRBJ2-3; the D gene is possibly TRBD1 (6 bases). The CDR3 sequence is 17 residues long. V gave up 1 base and J gave up 5 bases, with 19 bases separating them. Looked up from germline, CDR1 is MNHEY and CDR2 is SMNVEV (reference sequence). The CDR3 DNA sequence: TGTGCCAGCAGTTTATTAGGCAGGGGCTTTAGTAGAGATACGCAGTATTTT. This translates into CASSLLGRGFSRDTQYF.

This chain connects TRBV29-1 to TRBJ2-5; no reliable D call. V was trimmed by 2 bases and J by 3 bases, leaving 16 bases between them. CDR1 and CDR2 (germline): SQVTM, ANQGSEA. The CDR3 consists of 15 residues. The CDR3 nucleotides are TGCAGCGTTGAAACCCGGGTAGCCCATAAAGAGACCCAGTACTTC. Translation: CSVETRVAHKETQYF. Combining the CDR3 with reference TRBV29-1 and TRBJ2-5 gives the whole variable domain SAVISQKPSRDICQRGTSLTIQCQVDSQVTMMFWYRQQPGQSLTLIATANQGSEATYESGFVIDKFPISRPNLTFSTLTVSNMSPEDSSIYLCSVETRVAHKETQYFGPGTRLLVL.

The chain has TRBV6-1 and TRBJ2-7; possibly TRBD2 for D (5 bases). Germline V lookup: CDR1 MNHNS, CDR2 SASEGT. The V and J ends lost 5 bases and 4 bases respectively, with 15 bases between them. This CDR3 comprises 14 residues. CDR3 amino acids: CASSKDPGWYEQYF. In DNA form, the CDR3 reads TGTGCCAGCAGTAAAGACCCGGGGTGGTACGAGCAGTACTTC.